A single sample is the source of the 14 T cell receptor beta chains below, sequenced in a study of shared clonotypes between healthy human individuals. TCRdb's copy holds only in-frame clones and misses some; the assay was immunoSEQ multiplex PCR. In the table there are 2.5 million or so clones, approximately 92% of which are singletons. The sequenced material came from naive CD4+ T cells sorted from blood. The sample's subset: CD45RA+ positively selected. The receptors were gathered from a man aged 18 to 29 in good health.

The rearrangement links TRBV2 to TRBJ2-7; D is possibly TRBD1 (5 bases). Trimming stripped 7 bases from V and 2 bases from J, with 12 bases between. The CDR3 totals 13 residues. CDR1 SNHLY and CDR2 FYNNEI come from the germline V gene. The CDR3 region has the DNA TGTGCCAGCACCCAAGGACATACCTACGAGCAGTACTTC. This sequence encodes CASTQGHTYEQYF.

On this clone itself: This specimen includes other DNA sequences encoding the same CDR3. The CDR3 reads CASSLAGQLNTEAFF. CDR3 nucleotide sequence: TGTGCCAGCAGCTTAGCAGGACAGCTGAACACTGAAGCTTTCTTT. The chain links TRBV7-2 to TRBJ1-1; D might be TRBD1 (6 bases). The V gene's germline CDR1 is SGHTA and CDR2 FQGNSA. V was pared by 0 bases and J by 0 bases, with 8 bases between. This CDR3 is 15 amino acids long.

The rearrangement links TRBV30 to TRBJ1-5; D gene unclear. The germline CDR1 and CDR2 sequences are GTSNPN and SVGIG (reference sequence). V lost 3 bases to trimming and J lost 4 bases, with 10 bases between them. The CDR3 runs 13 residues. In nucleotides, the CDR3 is TGTGCCTGGAGCCCCTACGGGAATCAGCCCCAGCATTTT. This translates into CAWSPYGNQPQHF.

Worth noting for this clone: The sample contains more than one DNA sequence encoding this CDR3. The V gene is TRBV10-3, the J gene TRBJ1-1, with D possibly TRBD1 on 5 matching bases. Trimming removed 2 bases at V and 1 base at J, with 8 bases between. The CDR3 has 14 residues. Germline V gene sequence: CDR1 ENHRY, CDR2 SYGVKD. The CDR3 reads CAISEGQRNTEAFF. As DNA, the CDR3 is TGTGCCATCAGTGAGGGACAAAGGAACACTGAAGCTTTCTTT.

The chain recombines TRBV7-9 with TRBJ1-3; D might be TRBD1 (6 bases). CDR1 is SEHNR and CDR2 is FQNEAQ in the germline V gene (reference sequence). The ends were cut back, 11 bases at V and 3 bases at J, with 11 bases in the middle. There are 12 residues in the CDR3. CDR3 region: CAAGGLGNTIYF. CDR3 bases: TGTGCCGCCGGGGGGCTTGGAAACACCATATATTTT.

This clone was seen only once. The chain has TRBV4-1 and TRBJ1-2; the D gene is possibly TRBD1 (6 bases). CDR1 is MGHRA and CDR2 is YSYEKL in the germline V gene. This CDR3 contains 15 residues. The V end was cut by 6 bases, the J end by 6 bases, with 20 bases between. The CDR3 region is CASRRPGQLQDGYTF. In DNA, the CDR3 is TGCGCCAGCAGACGCCCTGGACAGCTACAGGATGGCTACACCTTC.

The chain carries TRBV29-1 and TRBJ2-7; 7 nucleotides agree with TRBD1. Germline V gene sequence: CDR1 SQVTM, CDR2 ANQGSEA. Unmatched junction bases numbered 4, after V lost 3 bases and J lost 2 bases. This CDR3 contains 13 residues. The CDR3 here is CSVDGGQAYEQYF. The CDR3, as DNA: TGCAGCGTTGATGGTGGACAGGCCTACGAGCAGTACTTC.

The CDR3 DNA reads as TGTGCCAGCAGCCCAGACAGTAAAGAGGGGACAAGGGAGCAGTACTTC. It codes for CASSPDSKEGTREQYF. The chain joins TRBV7-9 to TRBJ2-7; tentatively, D is TRBD1 (6 bases). V was trimmed by 5 bases and J by 7 bases, leaving 24 bases between them. Per germline, CDR1 SEHNR and CDR2 FQNEAQ (reference sequence). The CDR3 has 16 amino acids. Filled out from reference TRBV7-9 and TRBJ2-7, the complete variable domain reads DTGVSQNPRHKITKRGQNVTFRCDPISEHNRLYWYRQTLGQGPEFLTYFQNEAQLEKSRLLSDRFSAERPKGSFSTLEIQRTEQGDSAMYLCASSPDSKEGTREQYFGPGTRLTVT.

The CDR3 is CAWSVRRGRVTEAFF. Here the CDR3 DNA reads TGTGCCTGGAGTGTACGCCGGGGAAGAGTCACTGAAGCTTTCTTT. The chain combines TRBV30 with TRBJ1-1; no firm D call. The CDR3 extends over 15 amino acids. V lost 0 bases, J lost 4 bases, and 15 bases lay in between. Germline assignment: CDR1 GTSNPN and CDR2 SVGIG (reference sequence). The full variable domain, with the rest looked up from reference TRBV30 and TRBJ1-1, is SQTIHQWPATLVQPVGSPLSLECTVEGTSNPNLYWYRQAAGRGLQLLFYSVGIGQISSEVPQNLSASRPQDRQFILSSKKLLLSDSGFYLCAWSVRRGRVTEAFFGQGTRLTVV.

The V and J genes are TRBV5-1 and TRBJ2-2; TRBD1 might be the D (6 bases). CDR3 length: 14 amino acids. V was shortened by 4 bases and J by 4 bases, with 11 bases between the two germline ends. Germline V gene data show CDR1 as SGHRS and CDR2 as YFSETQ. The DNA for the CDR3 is TGCGCCAGCAGCCCGGAAGGGGGCACCGGGGAGCTGTTTTTT. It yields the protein CASSPEGGTGELFF.

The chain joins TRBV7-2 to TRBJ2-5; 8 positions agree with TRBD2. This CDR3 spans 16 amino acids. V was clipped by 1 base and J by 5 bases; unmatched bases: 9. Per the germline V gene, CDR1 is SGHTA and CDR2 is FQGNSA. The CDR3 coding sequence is TGTGCCAGCAGCTTAGTTTCAGGGACTAGTTCTGAGACCCAGTACTTC. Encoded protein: CASSLVSGTSSETQYF.

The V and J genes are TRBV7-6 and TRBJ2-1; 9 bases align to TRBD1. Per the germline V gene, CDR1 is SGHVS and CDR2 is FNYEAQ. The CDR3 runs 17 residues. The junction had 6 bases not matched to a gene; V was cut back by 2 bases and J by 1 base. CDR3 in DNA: TGTGCCAGCAGCTTACCGGGACAGGGTTCATCCTACAATGAGCAGTTCTTC. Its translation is CASSLPGQGSSYNEQFF.

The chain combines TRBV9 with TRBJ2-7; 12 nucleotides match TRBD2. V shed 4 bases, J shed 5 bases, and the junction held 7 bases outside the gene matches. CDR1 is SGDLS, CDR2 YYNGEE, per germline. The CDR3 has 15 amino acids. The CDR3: CASSPLAGGPDEQYF. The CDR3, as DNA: TGTGCCAGCAGCCCCCTAGCGGGAGGGCCCGACGAGCAGTACTTC.

This CDR3 reads CASSLRPPAAGGSYEQYF. The DNA for the CDR3 is TGTGCCAGCAGTTTACGCCCACCCGCCGCGGGAGGTTCCTACGAGCAGTACTTC. The chain uses TRBV27 and TRBJ2-7; 8 bases match TRBD2. The V gene end was trimmed by 2 bases and the J gene end by 1 base; junction bases not matched to a gene: 13. From germline, CDR1 is MNHEY and CDR2 SMNVEV (reference sequence). The CDR3 is 18 amino acids.